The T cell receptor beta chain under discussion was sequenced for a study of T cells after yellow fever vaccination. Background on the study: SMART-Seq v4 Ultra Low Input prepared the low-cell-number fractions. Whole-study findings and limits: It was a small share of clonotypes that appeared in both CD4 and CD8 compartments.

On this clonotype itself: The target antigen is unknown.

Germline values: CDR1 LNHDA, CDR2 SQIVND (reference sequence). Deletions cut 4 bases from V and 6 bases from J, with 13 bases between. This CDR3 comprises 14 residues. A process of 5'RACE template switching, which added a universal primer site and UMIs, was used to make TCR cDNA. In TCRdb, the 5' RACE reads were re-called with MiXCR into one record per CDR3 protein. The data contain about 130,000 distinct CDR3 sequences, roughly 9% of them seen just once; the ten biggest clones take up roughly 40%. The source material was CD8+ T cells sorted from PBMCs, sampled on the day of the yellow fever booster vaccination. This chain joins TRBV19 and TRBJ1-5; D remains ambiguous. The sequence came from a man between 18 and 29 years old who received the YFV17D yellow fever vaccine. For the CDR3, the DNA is TGTGCCAGTAGTAAGGTCTCTTTGGGTCAGCCCCAGCATTTT. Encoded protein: CASSKVSLGQPQHF.